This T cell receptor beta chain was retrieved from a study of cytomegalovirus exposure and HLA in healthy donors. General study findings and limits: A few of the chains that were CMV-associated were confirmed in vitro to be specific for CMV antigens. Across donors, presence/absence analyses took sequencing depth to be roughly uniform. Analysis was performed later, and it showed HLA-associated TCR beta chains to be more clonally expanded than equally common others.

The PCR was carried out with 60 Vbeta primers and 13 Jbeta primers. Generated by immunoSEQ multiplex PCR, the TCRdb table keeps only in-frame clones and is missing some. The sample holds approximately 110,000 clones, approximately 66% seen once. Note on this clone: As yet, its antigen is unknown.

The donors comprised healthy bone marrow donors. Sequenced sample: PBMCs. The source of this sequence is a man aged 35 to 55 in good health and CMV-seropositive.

In nucleotides, the CDR3 is TGTGCCAGCAGCTTAGATCGCGGTTACGCTTTCTTT. This encodes CASSLDRGYAFF. This chain uses TRBV11-2 with TRBJ1-1; no clear D. The CDR3 is 12 amino acids. CDR1 is SGHAT, CDR2 FQNNGV, per germline. The V end lost 0 bases, the J end lost 11 bases, and 10 bases lay between the germline ends.